This TCR beta chain stems from a study of technical replicates of blood from a handful of donors. Sequencing was performed with immunoSEQ multiplex PCR; in TCRdb, only in-frame clones are kept and a portion is missing. The table records some 70,000 clones, roughly 90% of them present only once. The CDR3 is 15 amino acids. CDR1 SGHTA and CDR2 FQGNSA come from the germline V gene. V lost 1 base and J 10 bases, leaving 17 bases between the germline ends. The clonotype originates from a human donor in good health. Some clones in this sample may be carry-over from other donors' samples. This chain links TRBV7-2 with TRBJ1-5; D may be TRBD1 (6 bases). Sequencing used PBMCs. CDR3 in amino acids: CASSLEGTTPQPQHF. CDR3 sequence (DNA): TGTGCCAGCAGCTTAGAAGGGACAACTCCCCAACCCCAGCATTTT.